The rows below give T cell receptor beta chains drawn from one sample of a study of CD8+CD57+ T cells in acquired aplastic anemia. TCRdb re-called the reads through MiXCR, storing one row per CDR3 protein. This sample has about 250,000 distinct CDR3 sequences, with around 45% found just once. Material: sorted CD4+, CD8+, or CD8+CD57+ T cells (not recorded which) from PBMCs. The receptors derive from a human donor with aplastic anemia. Both conserved end residues are part of each CDR3. Fields, in order: clone size, D gene, J gene, V gene, CDR3 protein, CDR3 DNA. A D gene is named only where the DNA matches it firmly. Expanded clones are given a class, and other clones once, few, many or no size at all.

-	-	TRBJ2-7	TRBV25-1	CASTKGVTYEQYF	TGTGCCAGCACCAAGGGGGTAACCTACGAGCAGTACTTC
many	-	TRBJ2-5	TRBV11-2	CASSLVFMETQYF	TGTGCCAGCAGCTTAGTGTTTATGGAGACCCAGTACTTC
-	TRBD1	TRBJ1-5	TRBV20-1	CSARRQGYEQPQHF	TGCAGTGCTAGGCGACAGGGCTACGAGCAGCCCCAGCATTTT
-	-	TRBJ2-7	TRBV25-1	CASSESGKVSSEQYF	TGTGCCAGCAGTGAATCCGGGAAGGTGAGTTCGGAGCAGTACTTC
many	TRBD2	TRBJ2-7	TRBV4-1	CASSQGTSGAFYEQYF	TGCGCCAGCAGCCAAGGGACTAGCGGAGCCTTCTACGAGCAGTACTTC
-	-	TRBJ1-6	TRBV10-3	CAITAGNNSPLHF	TGTGCCATCACGGCAGGGAATAATTCACCCCTCCACTTT
-	-	TRBJ2-2	TRBV12-3/TRBV12-4	CASSLSMVSGELFF	TGTGCCAGCAGTTTAAGTATGGTCTCCGGGGAGCTGTTTTTT
few	TRBD2	TRBJ2-2	TRBV6-2/TRBV6-3	CASKGYRGDTGELFF	TGTGCCAGCAAAGGGTACCGGGGGGACACCGGGGAGCTGTTTTTT
-	TRBD1	TRBJ1-2	TRBV7-9	CASSFGQGESGYTF	TGTGCCAGCAGCTTTGGACAGGGTGAGAGTGGCTACACCTTC
-	-	TRBJ2-4	TRBV3-1	CASSQGRADIQYF	TGTGCCAGCAGCCAAGGGAGGGCGGACATTCAGTACTTC
-	TRBD2	TRBJ2-2	TRBV7-3	CASSAPSGRGTGELFF	TGTGCCAGCAGCGCCCCCAGCGGGAGGGGTACCGGGGAGCTGTTTTTT
-	-	TRBJ1-3	TRBV29-1	CSVEDQGRSGNTIYF	TGCAGCGTTGAAGATCAAGGCCGCTCTGGAAACACCATATATTTT
many	TRBD2	TRBJ2-5	TRBV19	CASSMPPFGGEETQYF	TGTGCCAGTAGTATGCCTCCGTTCGGGGGGGAAGAGACCCAGTACTTC
many	-	TRBJ1-4	TRBV10-3	CASGDSGTREKLFF	TGTGCCTCCGGGGATTCCGGGACTCGGGAAAAACTGTTTTTT
once	-	TRBJ1-6	TRBV20-1	CSAREQNYNSPLHF	TGCAGTGCTAGAGAGCAGAATTATAATTCACCCCTCCACTTT
-	TRBD2	TRBJ2-3	TRBV24-1	CATSDETSEGSFMDTQYF	TGCGCCACCAGTGACGAAACTAGCGAGGGAAGTTTCATGGATACGCAGTATTTT
many	-	TRBJ2-3	TRBV6-6	CASSYSPDTQYF	TGTGCCAGCAGTTACTCTCCAGATACGCAGTATTTT
-	-	TRBJ2-5	TRBV27	CASSSAGTRETQYF	TGTGCCAGCAGTTCAGCGGGGACAAGGGAGACCCAGTACTTC
-	-	TRBJ2-7	TRBV29-1	CSGSSGDYEQYF	TGCAGCGGGTCCTCAGGGGACTACGAGCAGTACTTC
-	-	TRBJ2-5	TRBV29-1	CSVVIGRETQYF	TGCAGCGTTGTAATTGGTCGAGAGACCCAGTACTTC
many	-	TRBJ2-7	TRBV9	CASGRANYEQYF	TGTGCCAGCGGTAGGGCGAACTACGAGCAGTACTTC
-	TRBD2	TRBJ2-5	TRBV15	CATSRLLAGVLETQYF	TGTGCCACCAGCAGATTACTAGCGGGAGTGTTGGAGACCCAGTACTTC